This T cell receptor beta chain was profiled in a study of brain T cells in children with intractable seizures (dated by TCRdb to 2020 to 2023). The study in broad terms: As a first screen for immune gene transcripts, resected brain tissue from under 70 pediatric epilepsy surgery cases was run on a NanoString immunology panel. Of the approximately 12 selected surgery cases, pre-surgery blood was also sequenced for eight, so four had brain tissue only.

CDR1 LNHDA and CDR2 SQIVND were looked up in the germline V gene (reference sequence). V loses 4 bases, J loses 3 bases, and the germline ends lie 16 bases apart. Inclusive of the bounding cysteine and phenylalanine, the CDR3 is 16 residues long. Only the CDR3 DNA is retained, 48 bases long and in frame from the first base. Paper-wide results and their limitations: Because sequencing depth was different between pre-surgery and post-surgery blood, clones absent from the pre-surgery sample may reflect undersampling. Viral specificity was inferred solely from CDR3 sequence similarity, and the HCMV serostatus of the patients was not known.

This clone was detected only once. No antigen is known for it. Base qualities were left out, and no much larger clone turns up one base away. The time point label, as the study defines it: resected brain tissue, or blood drawn just prior to surgery. The surgery cases with the highest brain T cell transcript signatures were chosen for TCR beta chain sequencing of brain tissue, and also of blood when blood was available. Before surgery, the patients had been given at least one anti-epileptic drug. TCR-sequenced patients were children with drug-resistant epilepsy due to tuberous sclerosis complex, focal cortical dysplasia, Rasmussen encephalitis or hemimegalencephaly. Blood samples were drawn just before the epilepsy surgery. Bulk genomic DNA was extracted from unsorted brain tissue and whole blood with the Monarch genomic DNA purification kit. The immunoSEQ assay was used to generate TCR beta chain sequences from genomic DNA. Processing in the source paper ran as follows. CDR3 sequences that did not begin with the conserved framework cysteine at position 104 were removed manually. To get clonality, the normalized Shannon's Diversity Index was subtracted from one, giving values from 0 (maximal diversity) to 1 (oligoclonal). Chi-squared comparison-of-proportions tests assessed whether the same CDR3 differed in frequency between samples, such as brain versus blood. Public clonotypes were found through immuneACCESS searches, while the VDJdb browser was used to judge similarity to known antiviral clonotypes. The table comes from immuneACCESS by way of TCRdb, which keeps in-frame sequences with V and J called. Part of the clones is missing from these tables; in studies checked, under half for an unresolved V gene and the rest for unknown reasons. V, J and clone size reflect that table, while D and trimming were determined from the DNA. Here the sample has tens of thousands of clones; roughly 95% occur a single time. Clones ranked in the top ten supply roughly 0.38% of the sample.

Here the sequenced sample was peripheral blood, taken at surgery. The sequence came from a boy under two years old with focal cortical dysplasia and intractable seizures. Here the chain combines TRBV19 and TRBJ1-5; TRBD1 is a possible D gene, resting on 6 matching bases. The CDR3 region: CASSTLYGQFNQPQHF. The sequence in DNA is TGTGCCAGTAGTACCTTATACGGACAGTTCAATCAGCCCCAGCATTTT.